This entry lists 12 T cell receptor beta chains sequenced from one sample in a study of shared clonotypes between healthy human individuals. The assay was immunoSEQ multiplex PCR, and TCRdb's table has in-frame clones only and misses some. The table shows roughly 2 million clones, with 85% to 95% occurring only once. Sequencing was done on a sample of naive CD4+ T cells sorted from blood. The subset: CD45RA+ positively selected. Every receptor here comes from a man between 18 and 35 years old in good health.

A note on this clone: In the same sample, other DNA sequences code for this CDR3. This chain uses TRBV4-2 with TRBJ2-7; D is undetermined. Per germline, CDR1 LGHNA and CDR2 YNFKEQ. V dropped 3 bases and J dropped 2 bases, with 5 bases sitting between them. The CDR3 sequence is 12 residues long. The CDR3 region has the DNA TGTGCCAGCAGCCAGGACGCCTACGAGCAGTACTTC. Protein sequence: CASSQDAYEQYF.

The CDR3 bases are TGTGCCAGCAGGGGTTGGGACTTCAATCAACCCGAAGCTTTCTTT. Residues: CASRGWDFNQPEAFF. V usage is TRBV2 and J usage is TRBJ1-1; D perhaps matches TRBD1 (5 bases). V lost 6 bases and J 8 bases, leaving 22 bases between the germline ends. CDR1 SNHLY and CDR2 FYNNEI come from the germline V gene. The CDR3 totals 15 residues.

This chain links TRBV5-4 with TRBJ1-1; D not certain. The germline V and J ends were trimmed by 6 bases and 1 base, with 16 bases remaining between them. The germline V gene encodes CDR1 SGHNT and CDR2 YYREEE (reference sequence). This CDR3 comprises 15 residues. CDR3 sequence reads: CASIGPQKGNTEAFF. CDR3 in DNA: TGTGCCAGCATTGGCCCTCAAAAAGGGAACACTGAAGCTTTCTTT.

About this clone: Other DNA sequences in this specimen translate into the identical CDR3. This chain joins TRBV19 and TRBJ1-1; 7 nucleotides line up with TRBD1. The CDR3 totals 13 residues. Germline assignment: CDR1 LNHDA and CDR2 SQIVND (reference sequence). The trim removed 5 bases at V and 4 bases at J, leaving 4 bases unmatched. As DNA, the CDR3 is TGTGCCAGTAGTCAGGGGGAGGGCACTGAAGCTTTCTTT. Translating it yields CASSQGEGTEAFF.

The chain couples TRBV5-1 to TRBJ2-5; D possibly corresponds to TRBD2 (5 bases). Trimming left V 0 bases short and J 1 base short, with 10 bases between. CDR1 and CDR2 from the germline V gene are SGHRS and YFSETQ. CDR3 length: 15 residues. DNA of the CDR3: TGCGCCAGCAGCTTGGGGCGGGCGAGCCAAGAGACCCAGTACTTC. This codes for CASSLGRASQETQYF.

The J gene is TRBJ2-7, the V gene TRBV6-5; 9 nucleotides match TRBD2. The CDR3 is 14 residues long. Germline values: CDR1 MNHEY, CDR2 SVGAGI. The J segment lost 2 bases and the V segment lost 5 bases, leaving 4 bases of the junction unmatched. As DNA, the CDR3 is TGTGCCAGCAGTCCGGCGGGGGGGGCCTACGAGCAGTACTTC. This sequence encodes CASSPAGGAYEQYF.

As for this clone: This specimen includes other DNA sequences encoding the same CDR3. The chain combines TRBV18 with TRBJ1-5; D call uncertain. CDR3 length equals 12 residues. Trimming stripped 3 bases from V and 4 bases from J, with 4 bases between. CDR1 KGHSH and CDR2 LQKENI come from the germline V gene. The CDR3 nucleotides read TGTGCCAGCTCACCGGCGAATCAGCCCCAGCATTTT. The encoded protein is CASSPANQPQHF.

This chain links TRBV6-5 with TRBJ2-7; D possibly matches TRBD1 or TRBD2 (6 bases each). This CDR3 contains 13 residues. Between the trimmed V and J ends, which lost 6 bases and 6 bases, there was a span of 15 bases. Germline V gene lookup returns CDR1 MNHEY and CDR2 SVGAGI. The CDR3 bases are TGTGCCAGCAGCTCAGGAGAGGGGGGCGAGCAGTACTTC. It encodes CASSSGEGGEQYF.

The chain joins TRBV5-6 to TRBJ1-5; D is unclear. From germline, CDR1 is SGHDT and CDR2 YYEEEE. The CDR3 is 13 residues long. Trimming pared 1 base from V and 1 base from J, leaving 3 bases between. The CDR3 sequence: CASSLFSNQPQHF. The CDR3 DNA is TGTGCCAGCAGCTTGTTCAGCAATCAGCCCCAGCATTTT.

The rearrangement uses TRBV18 and TRBJ1-5; unclear D gene. The CDR3 covers 16 residues. V was trimmed by 3 bases and J by 9 bases, leaving 21 bases between them. Germline V CDR1 and CDR2: KGHSH, LQKENI. The CDR3 is CASSPTSTTTTSPQHF. The CDR3 coding sequence is TGTGCCAGCTCACCGACCTCCACTACGACCACGTCGCCCCAGCATTTT.

This chain uses TRBV27 with TRBJ2-7, with no clear D. This CDR3 comprises 13 residues. CDR1 and CDR2 (germline): MNHEY, SMNVEV (reference sequence). V gave up 3 bases and J gave up 7 bases, with 13 bases separating them. The DNA for the CDR3 is TGTGCCAGCAGTTTCGAACCGCGGTTTGAGCAGTACTTC. It is translated as CASSFEPRFEQYF.

The V gene is TRBV27, the J gene TRBJ1-2; TRBD1 aligns across 7 bases. The ends lost 6 bases at V and 8 bases at J; junction bases unmatched: 9. This CDR3 contains 13 residues. The germline gives CDR1 MNHEY, CDR2 SMNVEV (reference sequence). The CDR3 DNA follows: TGTGCCAGCAGGATGCGGGACAGAGGGGGCTACACCTTC. Protein product: CASRMRDRGGYTF.